The present T cell receptor (beta chain) was sequenced within a study of OX40 agonist ivuxolimab in advanced cancers. Study-level background: Males comprised about 84% of the group, whose mean age was approximately 60 years (range 23 to 79). Prior checkpoint blockade (anti-PD-1, anti-PD-L1 or anti-CTLA-4) was permitted; approximately 44% had it.

CDR3 length: 13 residues. CDR1 and CDR2 from the germline V gene are SQVTM and ANQGSEA. The germline V and J ends were trimmed by 4 bases and 0 bases, with 9 bases remaining between them. Profiling relied on immunoSEQ multiplex PCR, and the TCRdb table lists in-frame clones only, not all of them. Among 68,000 or so clones listed, almost 85% were seen once. The sample in question was CD4+ or CD8+ T cells sorted from blood, obtained in a trial of the OX40 agonist ivuxolimab. This sequence was found in an adult with an advanced solid tumor such as melanoma, head and neck, liver or kidney cancer. The chain has TRBV29-1 and TRBJ1-1; D is ambiguous. CDR3 amino acids: CSVVNSMNTEAFF. In nucleotides, the CDR3 is TGCAGCGTTGTGAACAGCATGAACACTGAAGCTTTCTTT.